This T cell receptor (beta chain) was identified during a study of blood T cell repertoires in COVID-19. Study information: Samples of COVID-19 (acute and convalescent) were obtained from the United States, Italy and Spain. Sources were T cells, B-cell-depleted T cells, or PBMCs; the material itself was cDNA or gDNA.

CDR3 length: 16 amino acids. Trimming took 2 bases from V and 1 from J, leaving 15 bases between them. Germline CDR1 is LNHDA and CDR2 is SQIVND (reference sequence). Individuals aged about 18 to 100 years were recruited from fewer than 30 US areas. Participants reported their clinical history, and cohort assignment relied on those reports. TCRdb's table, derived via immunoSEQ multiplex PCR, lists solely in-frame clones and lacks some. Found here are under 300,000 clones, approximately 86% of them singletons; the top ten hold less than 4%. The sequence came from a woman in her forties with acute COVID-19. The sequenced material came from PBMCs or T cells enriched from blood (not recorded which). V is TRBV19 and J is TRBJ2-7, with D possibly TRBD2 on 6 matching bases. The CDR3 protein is CASSIFERVLSYEQYF. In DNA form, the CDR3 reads TGTGCCAGTAGTATATTTGAGCGGGTGTTATCCTACGAGCAGTACTTC.